This TCR beta chain was found in a study of shared clonotypes between healthy human individuals. Study-wide background: Plates per donor: three CD4 naive, three CD4 memory, two CD8 naive, one CD8 memory.

Study findings and constraints: Generally, estimated richness proved larger in naive subsets than it did in memory subsets. Tissue TCR repertoires likely differ from these blood-only repertoires.

V lost 6 bases and J 1 base, leaving 15 bases between the germline ends. This CDR3 is 15 amino acids long. Per the germline V gene, CDR1 is SNHLY and CDR2 is FYNNEI. With respect to this clone: What it recognizes is unknown.

Only in-frame clones appear in the TCRdb table, and some are missing; sequencing was by immunoSEQ multiplex PCR. In the table there are 2,500,000 or so clones, about 90% of which are singletons. Material: naive CD4+ T cells from PBMCs. The subset was: CD45RA+ positively selected. This TCR derives from a man aged 18-30 years in good health. Some clones in this sample may be carry-over from other donors' samples. The V call is TRBV2, the J call TRBJ1-2; perhaps TRBD1 as D (5 bases). Written as DNA, the CDR3 is TGTGCCAGCAGCTATTCAGGGAATCATAACTATGGCTACACCTTC. This encodes CASSYSGNHNYGYTF.